The rows below give T cell receptor beta chains drawn from one sample of a study of response to subunit inactivated influenza vaccine. Each CDR3 protein gets one entry after TCRdb re-called the RT-PCR reads with MiXCR. The sample shows around 250,000 distinct CDR3 sequences, less than 15% of them seen only once. The sequencing used non-naive T cells sorted from PBMCs, collected around 15 days before vaccination. The receptors here all came from a man aged 50 or older who received an inactivated influenza vaccine. The CDR3 runs from the conserved cysteine through the conserved F or W. The order of the fields is V gene, CDR3 length, clone size, CDR3 protein. Only some rows state a clone size, as once, few, many or a class for expanded clones.

v_call: TRBV27; cdr3_length: 14; clone_size: medium-sized; cdr3_aa: CASSSWTGTDEQYF
v_call: TRBV7-2; cdr3_length: 16; clone_size: few; cdr3_aa: CASSLGAGVTKNIQYF
v_call: TRBV30; cdr3_length: 13; clone_size: -; cdr3_aa: CAWIPANTDTQYF
v_call: TRBV5-1; cdr3_length: 15; clone_size: many; cdr3_aa: CASSLGLADPYEQYF
v_call: TRBV6-2/TRBV6-3; cdr3_length: 14; clone_size: -; cdr3_aa: CASRYSSVTDTQYF
v_call: TRBV12-3/TRBV12-4; cdr3_length: 13; clone_size: many; cdr3_aa: CASSLRRGETQYF
v_call: TRBV5-1; cdr3_length: 14; clone_size: -; cdr3_aa: CASSLGWGQETQYF
v_call: TRBV20-1; cdr3_length: 11; clone_size: many; cdr3_aa: CSARVADTQYF
v_call: TRBV7-2; cdr3_length: 15; clone_size: few; cdr3_aa: CASSFGLPATYEQYF
v_call: TRBV7-2; cdr3_length: 13; clone_size: -; cdr3_aa: CASSLYMAGELFF
v_call: TRBV9; cdr3_length: 16; clone_size: -; cdr3_aa: CASSALTSGVTGELFF
v_call: TRBV3-1; cdr3_length: 14; clone_size: medium-sized; cdr3_aa: CASSQLYSNQPQHF
v_call: TRBV5-1; cdr3_length: 15; clone_size: -; cdr3_aa: CASSVRGNNQETQYF
v_call: TRBV28; cdr3_length: 11; clone_size: few; cdr3_aa: CASSLDIGYTF
v_call: TRBV9; cdr3_length: 17; clone_size: few; cdr3_aa: CASSGLISGGAIGELFF
v_call: TRBV29-1; cdr3_length: 12; clone_size: -; cdr3_aa: CSVEGTVTEAFF
v_call: TRBV14; cdr3_length: 19; clone_size: -; cdr3_aa: CASSLTGLAGYSSYNEQFF
v_call: TRBV4-2; cdr3_length: 16; clone_size: many; cdr3_aa: CASSQGLAGGNQPQHF
v_call: TRBV20-1; cdr3_length: 14; clone_size: -; cdr3_aa: CSASKRSSVNEQFF
v_call: TRBV7-8; cdr3_length: 13; clone_size: -; cdr3_aa: CASSRGRAETQYF
v_call: TRBV5-1; cdr3_length: 13; clone_size: many; cdr3_aa: CASSLGAGTEAFF
v_call: TRBV4-3; cdr3_length: 15; clone_size: few; cdr3_aa: CASSQELLSNQPQHF
v_call: TRBV12-3/TRBV12-4; cdr3_length: 16; clone_size: few; cdr3_aa: CASSLMVATSPDTQYF
v_call: TRBV6-2/TRBV6-3; cdr3_length: 14; clone_size: -; cdr3_aa: CASRRTTVGDTQYF
v_call: TRBV7-2; cdr3_length: 15; clone_size: -; cdr3_aa: CASSSTSGVSDTQYF
v_call: TRBV11-2; cdr3_length: 15; clone_size: -; cdr3_aa: CASSLSSGRRNEQFF
v_call: TRBV20-1; cdr3_length: 18; clone_size: -; cdr3_aa: CSARDSGQIGGWNSPLHF
v_call: TRBV20-1; cdr3_length: 14; clone_size: -; cdr3_aa: CSATLAGVTETQYF
v_call: TRBV5-1; cdr3_length: 16; clone_size: few; cdr3_aa: CASSLGDSPWQETQYF
v_call: TRBV30; cdr3_length: 13; clone_size: few; cdr3_aa: CAWSATGLYGYTF
v_call: TRBV4-1; cdr3_length: 16; clone_size: -; cdr3_aa: CASSQDLGEGGYGYTF
v_call: TRBV5-1; cdr3_length: 15; clone_size: -; cdr3_aa: CASSLGMTPNQPQHF
v_call: TRBV18; cdr3_length: 13; clone_size: few; cdr3_aa: CASSPPVTYEQYF
v_call: TRBV4-3; cdr3_length: 15; clone_size: many; cdr3_aa: CASSQGGQGYNEQFF
v_call: TRBV20-1; cdr3_length: 16; clone_size: -; cdr3_aa: CSARNRGSAANEKLFF
v_call: TRBV5-1; cdr3_length: 15; clone_size: few; cdr3_aa: CASSLGAQGSVEQYF
v_call: TRBV24-1; cdr3_length: 17; clone_size: few; cdr3_aa: CATSDSRASGKGDTQYF
v_call: TRBV4-3; cdr3_length: 16; clone_size: few; cdr3_aa: CASSHPDREGNYGYTF
v_call: TRBV4-2; cdr3_length: 18; clone_size: many; cdr3_aa: CASSQDPTSGVTTDTQYF
v_call: TRBV27; cdr3_length: 14; clone_size: -; cdr3_aa: CASSFLGTYAEAFF
v_call: TRBV20-1; cdr3_length: 12; clone_size: many; cdr3_aa: CSASQPSTEAFF
v_call: TRBV28; cdr3_length: 13; clone_size: -; cdr3_aa: CASSLEGLNEQFF
v_call: TRBV5-1; cdr3_length: 14; clone_size: few; cdr3_aa: CASRETGSGYGYTF
v_call: TRBV9; cdr3_length: 15; clone_size: few; cdr3_aa: CASSEQGLSKETQYF
v_call: TRBV28; cdr3_length: 14; clone_size: many; cdr3_aa: CASRLAGVSYEQYF
v_call: TRBV29-1; cdr3_length: 13; clone_size: many; cdr3_aa: CSVSSSRVLGYTF
v_call: TRBV4-2; cdr3_length: 19; clone_size: many; cdr3_aa: CASSHPRELRPTSTDTQYF
v_call: TRBV5-1; cdr3_length: 17; clone_size: -; cdr3_aa: CASSARLAGETQETQYF
v_call: TRBV20-1; cdr3_length: 13; clone_size: many; cdr3_aa: CSANTGNNSPLHF
v_call: TRBV7-2; cdr3_length: 14; clone_size: -; cdr3_aa: CASSTGTGNYEQYF
v_call: TRBV6-2/TRBV6-3; cdr3_length: 12; clone_size: -; cdr3_aa: CASSYTGNEQYF
v_call: TRBV2; cdr3_length: 12; clone_size: few; cdr3_aa: CASSIVGNEQFF